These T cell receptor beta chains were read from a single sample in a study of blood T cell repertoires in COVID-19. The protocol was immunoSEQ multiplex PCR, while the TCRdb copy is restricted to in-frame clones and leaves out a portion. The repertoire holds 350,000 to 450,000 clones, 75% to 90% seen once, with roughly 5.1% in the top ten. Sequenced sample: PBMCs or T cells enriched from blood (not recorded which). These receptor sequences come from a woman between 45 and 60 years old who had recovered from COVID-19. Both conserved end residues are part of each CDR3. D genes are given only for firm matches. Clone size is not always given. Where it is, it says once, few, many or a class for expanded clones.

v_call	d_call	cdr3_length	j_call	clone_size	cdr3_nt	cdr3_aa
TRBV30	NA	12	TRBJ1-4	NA	TGTGCCGGAGCTAAGAATAATGAAAAACTGTTTTTT	CAGAKNNEKLFF
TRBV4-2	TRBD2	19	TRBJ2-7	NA	TGTGCCAGCAGCCAAGAGCAAGGTCTAGCGGATTACAAACCCTACGAGCAGTACTTC	CASSQEQGLADYKPYEQYF
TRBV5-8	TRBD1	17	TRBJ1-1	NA	TGTGCCAGCAGCCCCGCCGTGGGACAGGGGAAGAACACTGAAGCTTTCTTT	CASSPAVGQGKNTEAFF
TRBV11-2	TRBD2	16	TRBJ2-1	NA	TGTGCCAGCAGCTTCCCCCGGGGGGGGGCTAAGAATGAGCAGTTCTTC	CASSFPRGGAKNEQFF
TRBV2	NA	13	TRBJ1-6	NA	TGTGCCAGCAGGGGGGGGGAGGCTTCACCCCTCCACTTT	CASRGGEASPLHF
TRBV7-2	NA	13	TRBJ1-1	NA	TGTGCCAGCAGCTTCGGGGGAAGGTCGGTAGCTTTCTTT	CASSFGGRSVAFF
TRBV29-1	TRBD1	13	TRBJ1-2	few	TGCAGCGCTGTTACAGGGGTGAACTATGGCTACACCTTC	CSAVTGVNYGYTF
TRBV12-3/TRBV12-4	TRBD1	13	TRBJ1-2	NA	TGTGCCAGCAGCCCCGGGACAGACTATGGCTACACCTTC	CASSPGTDYGYTF
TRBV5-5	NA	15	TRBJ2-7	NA	TGTGCCAGCAGCTTCAACAGGGGAGGCTCCTACGAGCAGTACTTC	CASSFNRGGSYEQYF
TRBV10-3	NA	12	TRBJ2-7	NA	TGTGCCATCATGGGCAGCTCCTACGAGCAGTACTTC	CAIMGSSYEQYF
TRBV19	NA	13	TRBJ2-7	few	TGTGCCAGTAGTATAGATCTCCTCTACGAGCAGTACTTC	CASSIDLLYEQYF
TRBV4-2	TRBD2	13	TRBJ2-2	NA	TGTGCCAGCAGCCGGGACTATACCGGGGAGCTGTTTTTT	CASSRDYTGELFF
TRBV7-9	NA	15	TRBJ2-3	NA	TGTGCCAGCAGCTTAACTAGCAGTAGCACAGATACGCAGTATTTT	CASSLTSSSTDTQYF
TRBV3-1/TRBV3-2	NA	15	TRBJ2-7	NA	TGTGCCAGCAGCCAGGGGGGCAGGGGGGACTACGAGCAGTACTTC	CASSQGGRGDYEQYF
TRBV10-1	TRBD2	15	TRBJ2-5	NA	TGCGCCAGCCCCGGTGGGACTAGCGGGCAAGAGACCCAGTACTTC	CASPGGTSGQETQYF
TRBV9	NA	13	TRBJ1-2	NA	TGTGCCAGCAGCGTAGGAGACAGGAATGGCTACACCTTC	CASSVGDRNGYTF
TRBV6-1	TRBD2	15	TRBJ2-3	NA	TGTGCCAGCAGTGAAGCCCTAGCGGGGGGTGGTACGCAGTATTTT	CASSEALAGGGTQYF
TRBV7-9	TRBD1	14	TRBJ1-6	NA	TGTGCCAGCAGTACAGGGGCAGACTCATCACCCCTCCACTTT	CASSTGADSSPLHF
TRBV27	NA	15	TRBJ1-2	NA	TGTGCCAGCAGTCTGGGGGGTTACTCTAACTATGGCTACACCTTC	CASSLGGYSNYGYTF
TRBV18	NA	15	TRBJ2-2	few	TGTGCCAGCTCACCTTCGGACATACAGGCCGGGGAGCTGTTTTTT	CASSPSDIQAGELFF
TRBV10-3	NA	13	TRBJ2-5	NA	TGTGCCATCAGTGCCCGCAACGAGGAGACCCAGTACTTC	CAISARNEETQYF
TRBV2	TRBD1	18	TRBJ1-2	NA	TGTGCCAGCACTTCGTGGACAGGGGCGGGAAGATATAACTATGGCTACACCTTC	CASTSWTGAGRYNYGYTF
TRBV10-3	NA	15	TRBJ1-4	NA	TGTGCCATCAGTGAGGGCACAGGTTTGAGTGAAAAACTGTTTTTT	CAISEGTGLSEKLFF
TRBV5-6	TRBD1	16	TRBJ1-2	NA	TGTGCCAGCAGCTTGCCAGCGTTACAGGGGAGAGATGGCTACACCTTC	CASSLPALQGRDGYTF
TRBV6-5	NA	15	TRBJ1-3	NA	TGTGCCAGCACCGGGACTCCGATCTCTGGAAACACCATATATTTT	CASTGTPISGNTIYF
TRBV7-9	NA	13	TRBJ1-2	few	TGTGCCAGCAGCTTAGCCTCAGGGTATGGCTACACCTTC	CASSLASGYGYTF
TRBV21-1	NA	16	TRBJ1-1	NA	TGTGCCAGCGGGGGAACAGGGCTCCGTATGAACACTGAAGCTTTCTTT	CASGGTGLRMNTEAFF
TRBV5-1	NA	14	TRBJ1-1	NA	TGCGCCAGCAGCTTAGACGCAGGGATTCCTGAAGCTTTCTTT	CASSLDAGIPEAFF
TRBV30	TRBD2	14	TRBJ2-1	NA	TGTGCCTGGACCCCCGGGAGGGCCAAGAATGAGCAGTTCTTC	CAWTPGRAKNEQFF
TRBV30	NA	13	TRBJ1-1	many	TGTGCCTGGAGTCAGTCTAGGGGCACTGAAGCTTTCTTT	CAWSQSRGTEAFF
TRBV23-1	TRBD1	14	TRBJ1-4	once	TGCGCCAGCAGTCAGGGACAGGTTAATGAAAAACTGTTTTTT	CASSQGQVNEKLFF
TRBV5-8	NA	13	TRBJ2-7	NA	TGTGCCAGCAGCAACGTCCGGGGGAGAGAGCAGTACTTC	CASSNVRGREQYF
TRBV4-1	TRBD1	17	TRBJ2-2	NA	TGCGCCAGCAGCCTTAGCCCTCCAGGGGGCACCACCGGGGAGCTGTTTTTT	CASSLSPPGGTTGELFF
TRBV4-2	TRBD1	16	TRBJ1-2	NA	TGTGCCAGCAGCCAAGATAGGCTTGGGACAGGGGACGGCTACACCTTC	CASSQDRLGTGDGYTF
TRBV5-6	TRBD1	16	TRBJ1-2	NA	TGTGCCAGCAGCCTGTCTGGGGGACAGGCCCTCTATGGCTACACCTTC	CASSLSGGQALYGYTF
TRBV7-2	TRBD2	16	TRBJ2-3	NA	TGTGCCAGCAGTCCACCTCTAGCGGATTACACAGATACGCAGTATTTT	CASSPPLADYTDTQYF
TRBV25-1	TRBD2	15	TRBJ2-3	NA	TGTGCCAGCAGTCTTAGCGGGAAAAGCACAGATACGCAGTATTTT	CASSLSGKSTDTQYF
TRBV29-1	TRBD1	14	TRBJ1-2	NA	TGCAGCGTCGTCCCGGGACAGGGGAACTATGGCTACACCTTC	CSVVPGQGNYGYTF
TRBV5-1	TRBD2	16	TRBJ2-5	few	TGCGCCAGCAGCCTGCAAGGACGGGGGGGTGGAGAGACCCAGTACTTC	CASSLQGRGGGETQYF
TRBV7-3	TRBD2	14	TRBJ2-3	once	TGTGCCAGCAGTTTCGGGGGGGGCACAGATACGCAGTATTTT	CASSFGGGTDTQYF